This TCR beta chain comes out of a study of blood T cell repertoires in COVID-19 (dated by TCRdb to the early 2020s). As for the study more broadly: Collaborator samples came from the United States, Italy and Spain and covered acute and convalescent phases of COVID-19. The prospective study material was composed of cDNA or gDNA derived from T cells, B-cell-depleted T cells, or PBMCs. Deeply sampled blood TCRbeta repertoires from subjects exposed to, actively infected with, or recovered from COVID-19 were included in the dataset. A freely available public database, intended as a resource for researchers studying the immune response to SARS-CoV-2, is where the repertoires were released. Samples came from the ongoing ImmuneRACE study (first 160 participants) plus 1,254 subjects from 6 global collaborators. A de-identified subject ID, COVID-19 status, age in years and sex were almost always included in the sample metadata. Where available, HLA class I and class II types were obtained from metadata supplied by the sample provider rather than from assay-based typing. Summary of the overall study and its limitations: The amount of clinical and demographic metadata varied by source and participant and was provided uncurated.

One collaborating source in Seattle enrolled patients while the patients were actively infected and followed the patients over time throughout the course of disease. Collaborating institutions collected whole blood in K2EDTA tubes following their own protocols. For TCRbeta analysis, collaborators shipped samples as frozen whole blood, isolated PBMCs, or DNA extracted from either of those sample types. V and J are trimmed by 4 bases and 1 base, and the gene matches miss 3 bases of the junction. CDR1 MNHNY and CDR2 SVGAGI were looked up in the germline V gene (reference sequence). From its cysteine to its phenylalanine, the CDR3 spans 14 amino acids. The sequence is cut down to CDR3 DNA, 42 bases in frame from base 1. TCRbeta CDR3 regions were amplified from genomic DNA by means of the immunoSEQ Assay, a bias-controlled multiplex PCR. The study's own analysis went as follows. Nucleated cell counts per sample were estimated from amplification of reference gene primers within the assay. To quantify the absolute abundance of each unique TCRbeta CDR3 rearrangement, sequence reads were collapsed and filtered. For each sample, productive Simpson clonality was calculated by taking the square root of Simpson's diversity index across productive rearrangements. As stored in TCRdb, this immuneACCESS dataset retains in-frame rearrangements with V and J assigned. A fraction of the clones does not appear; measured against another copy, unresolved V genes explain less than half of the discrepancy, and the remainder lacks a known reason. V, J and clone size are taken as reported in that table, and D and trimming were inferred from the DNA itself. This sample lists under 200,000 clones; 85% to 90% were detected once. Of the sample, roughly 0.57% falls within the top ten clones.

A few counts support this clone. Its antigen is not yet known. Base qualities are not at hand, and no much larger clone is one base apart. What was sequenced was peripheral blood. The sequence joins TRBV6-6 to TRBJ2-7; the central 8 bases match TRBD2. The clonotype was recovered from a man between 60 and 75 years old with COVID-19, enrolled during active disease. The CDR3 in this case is CASSSSGRSYEQYF. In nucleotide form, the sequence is TGTGCCAGCAGTTCTAGCGGGCGTTCCTACGAGCAGTACTTC.